One sample yielded the 14 T cell receptor beta chains listed below, sequenced in a study of T cells in women clearing cervical HPV infection (dated 2018 in TCRdb). The library was produced with the immunoSEQ multiplex PCR assay. What TCRdb holds here is the immuneACCESS table cut down to in-frame rearrangements. Part of the clones is not present; checked against another copy, under half of the missing clones reflect an unresolved V gene, and the others are unexplained. The table of this sample itemizes some 16,000 clones. Together, the top ten hold around 6.7% of the sample. Sequencing was performed on blood buffy coat. All receptors come from a woman between 18 and 70 years old with a cervical HPV16 infection that either progressed to CIN3+ or cleared (not recorded which).

About this clone: The CDR3 end lies 3 residues beyond the end of the read and is filled in from the germline J gene. This chain links TRBV18 with TRBJ2-2, with 8 bases aligning to TRBD1. This CDR3 has 15 residues. Germline loops: CDR1 KGHSH, CDR2 LQKENI. V trimming: 3 bases; J trimming: 6 bases; junction bases outside the gene matches: 6. The CDR3 loop reads CASSPGDRRSGELFF. The DNA read from the CDR3 is TGTGCCAGCTCACCGGGGGACAGGCGGTCCGGGGAG.

The CDR3 loop reads CSASEQTETQYF. CDR3 bases read: TGCAGTGCTAGTGAACAGACCGAGACC. The J gene is TRBJ2-5, the V gene TRBV20-1; D is unclear. The read ends 3 residues shy of where the CDR3 ends; the end is completed using the germline J gene. Germline V CDR1 and CDR2: DFQATT, SNEGSKA (reference sequence). Trimming removed 3 bases at V and 5 bases at J, with 10 bases between. CDR3 length: 12 residues.

Concerning this clone: The sequence runs out 3 residues before the end of the CDR3; the remainder is reconstructed from the germline J gene. The V and J genes are TRBV7-2 and TRBJ1-5; D might be TRBD1 (5 bases). Germline CDR1 and CDR2: SGHTA and FQGNSA. The CDR3 extends over 14 amino acids. The V end lost 5 bases, the J end lost 4 bases, and 12 bases lay between the germline ends. The CDR3 here is CASSLRRGNQPQHF. The part of the CDR3 DNA that was read is TGTGCCAGCAGCCTGCGACGGGGGAATCAGCCC.

With respect to this clone: The CDR3 end lies 3 residues beyond the end of the read and is filled in from the germline J gene. This chain links TRBV7-2 with TRBJ1-2; 8 bases match TRBD1. Germline trimming cut 6 bases from V and 1 base from J; bases unmatched to any gene: 4. The germline V gene has CDR1 SGHTA and CDR2 FQGNSA. CDR3 length: 14 residues. The CDR3 spells CASSFRGLNYGYTF. The sequenced part of the CDR3 DNA is TGTGCCAGCAGTTTCAGGGGGCTTAACTATGGC.

A word on this clone: Read data end 3 residues before the CDR3 end; the end is taken from the germline J gene. This rearrangement joins TRBV28 to TRBJ1-2; D remains ambiguous. The CDR3 totals 12 residues. Germline loops: CDR1 MDHEN, CDR2 SYDVKM. V gave up 3 bases and J gave up 5 bases, with 7 bases separating them. The CDR3 DNA, read in part, is TGTGCCAGCAGTTTTAAGGGTTATGGC. It specifies CASSFKGYG. The whole CDR3 sequence is CASSFKGYGYTF.

To note about this clone: The DNA ends 3 residues before the CDR3 does, and the rest of the CDR3 is filled in from the germline J gene. The rearrangement uses TRBV4-1 and TRBJ1-5; a possible D gene is TRBD1 (6 bases). Germline values: CDR1 MGHRA, CDR2 YSYEKL. The CDR3 has 17 residues. Between the trimmed V and J ends, which lost 0 bases and 3 bases, there was a span of 15 bases. The part of the CDR3 DNA that was read is TGCGCCAGCAGCCAAGAGGGGGCAGGCCCATTCAATCAGCCC. It codes for CASSQEGAGPFNQP. The full CDR3 protein is CASSQEGAGPFNQPQHF.

In regard to this clone: The observed sequence ends 3 residues before the CDR3 terminus, with the missing tail filled in from the germline J gene. The gene calls are TRBV5-4 and TRBJ1-2; TRBD1 matches 9 bases. Trimming cost V 3 bases and J 4 bases; bases outside gene matches: 4. Germline CDR1 is SGHNT and CDR2 is YYREEE (reference sequence). This CDR3 has 14 amino acids. The CDR3 region is CASSSGQGLYGYTF. The sequenced CDR3 bases are TGTGCCAGCAGCTCGGGACAGGGCCTCTATGGC.

Note on this clone: The read terminates 3 residues ahead of where the CDR3 ends, so the germline J gene completes it. The chain recombines TRBV5-1 with TRBJ1-2, with 9 bases lining up with TRBD1. Germline V gives CDR1 SGHRS, CDR2 YFSETQ. CDR3 size: 12 residues. The CDR3 loop is CASSSGQGAYTF. The part of the CDR3 DNA that was read is TGCGCCAGCAGCTCGGGACAGGGAGCC.

Worth noting for this clone: Relative to the germline gene, one junction end is altered; a read error may explain this. The CDR3 end is not reached by the read, which stops 3 residues before it; the germline J gene fills it in. The rearrangement joins TRBV4-2 to TRBJ1-3, with TRBD1 matching 7 bases. The CDR3 covers 14 residues. Germline loops: CDR1 LGHNA, CDR2 YNFKEQ. CDR3 protein: CASSRDRVGNTIYF. The covered CDR3 bases are TGCGCCAGCAGTCGAGACAGGGTCGGAAACACC.

As regards this clone: The CDR3 goes on 3 residues after the read ends, and that part is filled in from the germline J gene. The chain employs TRBV7-9 and TRBJ2-5, with 7 bases matching TRBD1. Losses at the gene ends were 5 bases for V and 1 base for J; bases not matched to a gene: 4. CDR3 length equals 14 residues. CDR1 is SEHNR, CDR2 FQNEAQ, per germline (reference sequence). The DNA read from the CDR3 is TGTGCCAGCAGCCGGGACAGAAGCCAAGAGACC. Protein product: CASSRDRSQET. Given in full, the CDR3 is CASSRDRSQETQYF.

To note about this clone: The CDR3 goes on 3 residues after the read ends, and that part is filled in from the germline J gene. The chain recombines TRBV7-9 with TRBJ2-1, with 10 bases lining up with TRBD2. Germline values: CDR1 SEHNR, CDR2 FQNEAQ (reference sequence). CDR3 length: 12 amino acids. Trimming at V came to 5 bases and at J to 9 bases, leaving 1 base not matched to a gene. The chain's CDR3 is CASSGTSVEQFF. The part of the CDR3 DNA that was read is TGTGCCAGCAGCGGGACTAGCGTTGAG.

Points on this clone: Sequencing ends 3 residues short of the CDR3 end; the germline J gene provides the rest. This chain connects TRBV9 to TRBJ2-3; D is unclear. The V end lost 3 bases, the J end lost 1 base, and 15 bases lay between the germline ends. CDR3 length: 16 amino acids. Germline V gene data show CDR1 as SGDLS and CDR2 as YYNGEE. The CDR3 sequence: CASSALIVAGTDTQYF. The sequenced part of the CDR3 DNA is TGTGCCAGCAGCGCACTGATAGTGGCGGGCACAGATACG.

About this clone itself: From the germline J gene comes the end of the CDR3, since the read stops 3 residues before it. This chain links TRBV10-3 with TRBJ2-2; TRBD1 might be the D (5 bases). The CDR3 is 19 amino acids. Deletions cut 0 bases from V and 4 bases from J, with 21 bases between. The germline CDR1 and CDR2 sequences are ENHRY and SYGVKD. CDR3 sequence reads: CAISESRPTVQVLTGELFF. Incomplete CDR3 DNA: TGTGCCATCAGTGAGTCTAGGCCCACAGTACAGGTCCTCACCGGGGAG.

Of note for this clone: From the germline J gene comes the end of the CDR3, since the read stops 3 residues before it. V gene TRBV11-2 combines with J gene TRBJ2-7; 10 nucleotides agree with TRBD1. V lost 2 bases to trimming and J lost 4 bases; unmatched junction nucleotides: 5. Germline V gene data show CDR1 as SGHAT and CDR2 as FQNNGV. The CDR3 consists of 15 residues. The DNA read from the CDR3 is TGTGCCAGCAGCTTACAGGGGACAGGGGTATACGAG. Encoded protein: CASSLQGTGVYE. The full-length CDR3 reads as CASSLQGTGVYEQYF.